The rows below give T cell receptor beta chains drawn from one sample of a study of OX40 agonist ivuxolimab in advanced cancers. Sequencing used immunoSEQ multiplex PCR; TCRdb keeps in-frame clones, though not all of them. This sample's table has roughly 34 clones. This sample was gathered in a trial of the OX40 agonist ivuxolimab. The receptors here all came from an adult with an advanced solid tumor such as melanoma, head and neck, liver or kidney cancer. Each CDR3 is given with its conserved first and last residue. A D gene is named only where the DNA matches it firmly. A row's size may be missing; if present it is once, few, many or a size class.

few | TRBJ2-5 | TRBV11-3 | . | CASSQVAIFIEETQYF | TGTGCCAGCTCCCAGGTGGCAATTTTTATCGAAGAGACCCAGTACTTC
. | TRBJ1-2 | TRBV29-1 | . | CSVVVDRVDGYTF | TGCAGCGTTGTAGTCGACAGAGTGGATGGCTACACCTTC
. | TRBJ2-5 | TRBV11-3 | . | CASSFSDRRETQYF | TGTGCCAGCAGCTTTTCGGATAGGCGGGAGACCCAGTACTTC
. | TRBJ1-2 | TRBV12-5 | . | CASGLEYGYTF | TGTGCTAGTGGTTTGGAATATGGCTACACCTTC
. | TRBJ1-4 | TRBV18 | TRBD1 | CASSGTGVNEKLFF | TGTGCCAGCTCAGGGACAGGGGTGAATGAAAAACTGTTTTTT
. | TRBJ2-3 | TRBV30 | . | CAWSHGGDGTDTQYF | TGTGCCTGGAGCCACGGAGGGGATGGCACAGATACGCAGTATTTT
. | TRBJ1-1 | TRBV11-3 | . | CASSFWDSRTEAFF | TGTGCCAGCAGCTTTTGGGATTCAAGGACTGAAGCTTTCTTT
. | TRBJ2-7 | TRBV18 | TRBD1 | CASSPRQGTYEQYF | TGTGCCAGCTCGCCCAGACAGGGAACCTACGAGCAGTACTTC
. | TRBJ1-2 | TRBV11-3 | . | CASSLSSGSGGYTF | TGTGCCAGCAGCTTAAGTTCCGGGTCGGGTGGCTACACCTTC
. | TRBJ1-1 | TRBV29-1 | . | CSVDNGEFSEAFF | TGCAGCGTGGATAACGGGGAATTCTCTGAAGCTTTCTTT
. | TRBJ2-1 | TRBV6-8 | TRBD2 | CASRSGSYGTSGGYEQFF | TGTGCCAGCAGGTCTGGTAGTTACGGGACTAGCGGTGGGTATGAGCAGTTCTTC
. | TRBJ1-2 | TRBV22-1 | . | CASRPSTGRRDYGYTF | TGTGCTAGCAGACCATCGACAGGGAGAAGGGACTATGGCTACACCTTC